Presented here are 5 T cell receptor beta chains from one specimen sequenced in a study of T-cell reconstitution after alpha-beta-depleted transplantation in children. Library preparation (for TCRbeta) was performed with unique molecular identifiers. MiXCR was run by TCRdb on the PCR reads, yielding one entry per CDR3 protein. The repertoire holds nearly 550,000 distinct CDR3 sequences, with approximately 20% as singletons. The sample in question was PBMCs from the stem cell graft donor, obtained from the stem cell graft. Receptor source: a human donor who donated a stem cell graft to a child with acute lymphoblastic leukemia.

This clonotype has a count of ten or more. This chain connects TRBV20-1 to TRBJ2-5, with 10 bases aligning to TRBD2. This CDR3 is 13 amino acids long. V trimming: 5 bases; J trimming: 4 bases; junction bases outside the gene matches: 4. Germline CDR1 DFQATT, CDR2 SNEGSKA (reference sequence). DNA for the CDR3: TGCAGTGCTTATGTAGCGGGAGGAGAGACCCAGTACTTC. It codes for CSAYVAGGETQYF.

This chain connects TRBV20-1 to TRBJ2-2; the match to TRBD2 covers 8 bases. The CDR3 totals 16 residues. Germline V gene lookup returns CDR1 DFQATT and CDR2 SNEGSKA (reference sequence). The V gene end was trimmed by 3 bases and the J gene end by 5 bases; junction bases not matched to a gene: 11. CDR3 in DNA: TGCAGTGCTAGCAAGGGACTAGTTGGGTCTACCGGGGAGCTGTTTTTT. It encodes CSASKGLVGSTGELFF.

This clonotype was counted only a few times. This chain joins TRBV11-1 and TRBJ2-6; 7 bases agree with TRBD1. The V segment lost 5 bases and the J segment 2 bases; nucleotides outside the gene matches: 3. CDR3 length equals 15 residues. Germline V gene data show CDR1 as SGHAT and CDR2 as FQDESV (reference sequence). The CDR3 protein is CASSATGTGANVLTF. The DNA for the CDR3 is TGTGCCAGCAGCGCGACAGGGACTGGGGCCAACGTCCTGACTTTC.

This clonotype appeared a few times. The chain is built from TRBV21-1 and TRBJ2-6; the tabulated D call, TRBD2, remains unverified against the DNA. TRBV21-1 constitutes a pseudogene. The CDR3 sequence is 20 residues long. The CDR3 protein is CASSNSFWETTRSGANVLTF. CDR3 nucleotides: TGTGCCAGCAGCAATAGTTTCTGGGAGACCACTCGCTCTGGGGCCAACGTCCTGACTTTC.

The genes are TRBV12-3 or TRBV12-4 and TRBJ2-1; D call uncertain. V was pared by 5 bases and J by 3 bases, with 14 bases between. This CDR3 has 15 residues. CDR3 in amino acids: CASSKLEPIYNEQFF. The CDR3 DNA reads TGTGCCAGCAGTAAGTTGGAGCCTATCTACAATGAGCAGTTCTTC.